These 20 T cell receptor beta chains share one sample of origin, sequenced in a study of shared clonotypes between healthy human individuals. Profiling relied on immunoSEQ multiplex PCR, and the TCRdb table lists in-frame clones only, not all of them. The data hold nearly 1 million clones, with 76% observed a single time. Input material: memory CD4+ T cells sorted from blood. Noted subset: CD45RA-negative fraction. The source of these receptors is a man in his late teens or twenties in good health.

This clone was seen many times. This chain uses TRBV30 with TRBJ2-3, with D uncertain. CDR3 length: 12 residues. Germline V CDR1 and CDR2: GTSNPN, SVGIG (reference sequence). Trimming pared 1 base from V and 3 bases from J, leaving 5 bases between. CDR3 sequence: CAWSARTDTQYF. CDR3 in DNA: TGTGCCTGGAGTGCCCGAACAGATACGCAGTATTTT.

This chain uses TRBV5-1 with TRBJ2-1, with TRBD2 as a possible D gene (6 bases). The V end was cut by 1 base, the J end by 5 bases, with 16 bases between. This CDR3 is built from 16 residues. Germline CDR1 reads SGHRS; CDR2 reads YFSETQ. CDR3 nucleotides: TGCGCCAGCAGCTTGAAACCTAGCGTAGGAGACAATGAGCAGTTCTTC. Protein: CASSLKPSVGDNEQFF.

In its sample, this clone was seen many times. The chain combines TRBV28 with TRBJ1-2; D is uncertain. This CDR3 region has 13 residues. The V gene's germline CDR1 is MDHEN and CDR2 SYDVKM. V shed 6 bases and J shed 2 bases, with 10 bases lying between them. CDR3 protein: CASRSSENYGYTF. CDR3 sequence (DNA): TGTGCCAGCAGATCATCAGAAAACTATGGCTACACCTTC.

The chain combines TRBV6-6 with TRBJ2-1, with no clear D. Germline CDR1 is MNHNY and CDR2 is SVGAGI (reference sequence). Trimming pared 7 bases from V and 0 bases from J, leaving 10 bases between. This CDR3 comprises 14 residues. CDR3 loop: CASKKGSSYNEQFF. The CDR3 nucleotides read TGTGCCAGCAAAAAAGGTAGCTCCTACAATGAGCAGTTCTTC.

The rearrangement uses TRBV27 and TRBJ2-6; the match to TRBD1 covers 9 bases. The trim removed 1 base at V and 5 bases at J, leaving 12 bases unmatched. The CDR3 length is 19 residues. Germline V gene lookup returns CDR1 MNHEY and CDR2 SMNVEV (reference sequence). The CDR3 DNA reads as TGTGCCAGCAGTTTATTTTACAGGGGGCGCAGGGGTTGGGCCAACGTCCTGACTTTC. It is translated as CASSLFYRGRRGWANVLTF.

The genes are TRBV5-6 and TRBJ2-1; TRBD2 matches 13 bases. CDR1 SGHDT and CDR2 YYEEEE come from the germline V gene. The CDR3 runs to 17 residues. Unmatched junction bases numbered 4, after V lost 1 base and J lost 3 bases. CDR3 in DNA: TGTGCCAGCAGCTTGCCCGGGACTAGCGGGATCTACAATGAGCAGTTCTTC. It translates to CASSLPGTSGIYNEQFF. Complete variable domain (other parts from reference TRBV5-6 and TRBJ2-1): DAGVTQSPTHLIKTRGQQVTLRCSPKSGHDTVSWYQQALGQGPQFIFQYYEEEERQRGNFPDRFSGHQFPNYSSELNVNALLLGDSALYLCASSLPGTSGIYNEQFFGPGTRLTVL.

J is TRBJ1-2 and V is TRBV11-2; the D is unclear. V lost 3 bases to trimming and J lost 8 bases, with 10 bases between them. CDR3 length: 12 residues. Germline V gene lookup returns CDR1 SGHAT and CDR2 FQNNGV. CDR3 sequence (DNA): TGTGCCAGCAGCTTGCTGTGGTCGGGCTACACCTTC. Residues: CASSLLWSGYTF.

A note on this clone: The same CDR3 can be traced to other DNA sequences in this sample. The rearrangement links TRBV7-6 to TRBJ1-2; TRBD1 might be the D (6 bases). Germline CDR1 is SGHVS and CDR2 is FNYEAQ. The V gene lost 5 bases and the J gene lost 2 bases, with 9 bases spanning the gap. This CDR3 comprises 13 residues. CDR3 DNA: TGTGCCAGCAGCCCTCAGGGGAACTATGGCTACACCTTC. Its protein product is CASSPQGNYGYTF. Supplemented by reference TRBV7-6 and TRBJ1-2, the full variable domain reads GAGVSQSPRYKVTKRGQDVALRCDPISGHVSLYWYRQALGQGPEFLTYFNYEAQQDKSGLPNDRFSAERPEGSISTLTIQRTEQRDSAMYRCASSPQGNYGYTFGSGTRLTVV.

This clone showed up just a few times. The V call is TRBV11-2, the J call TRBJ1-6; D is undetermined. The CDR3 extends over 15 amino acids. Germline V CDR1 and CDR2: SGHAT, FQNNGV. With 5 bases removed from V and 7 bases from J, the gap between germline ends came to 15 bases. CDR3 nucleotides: TGTGCCAGCAGCCCAGGACGGGGTAACAATTCACCCCTCCACTTT. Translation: CASSPGRGNNSPLHF.

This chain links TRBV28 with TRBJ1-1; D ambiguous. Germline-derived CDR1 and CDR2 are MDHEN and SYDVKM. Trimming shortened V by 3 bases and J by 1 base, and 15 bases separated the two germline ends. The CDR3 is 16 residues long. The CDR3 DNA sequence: TGTGCCAGCAGTTTTTCTTTCGGCGCAACGAACACTGAAGCTTTCTTT. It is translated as CASSFSFGATNTEAFF.

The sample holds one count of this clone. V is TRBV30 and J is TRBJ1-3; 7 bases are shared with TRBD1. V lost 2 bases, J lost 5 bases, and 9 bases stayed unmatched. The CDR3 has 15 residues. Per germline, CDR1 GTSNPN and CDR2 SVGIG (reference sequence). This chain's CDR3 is CAWSTSTGSRNTIYF. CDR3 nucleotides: TGTGCCTGGAGTACCTCGACAGGGAGTAGAAACACCATATATTTT.

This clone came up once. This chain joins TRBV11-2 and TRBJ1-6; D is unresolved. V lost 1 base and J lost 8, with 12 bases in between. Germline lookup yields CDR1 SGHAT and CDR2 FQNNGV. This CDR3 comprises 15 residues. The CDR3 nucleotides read TGTGCCAGCAGCTTAGGACGGGAAAATGATTCACCCCTCCACTTT. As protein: CASSLGRENDSPLHF. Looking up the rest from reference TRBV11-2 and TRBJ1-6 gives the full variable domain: EAGVAQSPRYKIIEKRQSVAFWCNPISGHATLYWYQQILGQGPKLLIQFQNNGVVDDSQLPKDRFSAERLKGVDSTLKIQPAKLEDSAVYLCASSLGRENDSPLHFGNGTRLTVT.

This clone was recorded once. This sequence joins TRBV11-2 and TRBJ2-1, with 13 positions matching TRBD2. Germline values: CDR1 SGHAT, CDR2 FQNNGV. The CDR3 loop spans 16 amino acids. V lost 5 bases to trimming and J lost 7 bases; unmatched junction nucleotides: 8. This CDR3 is CASSTRTSGRINEQFF. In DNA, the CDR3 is TGTGCCAGCAGCACGAGGACTAGCGGGAGAATTAATGAGCAGTTCTTC.

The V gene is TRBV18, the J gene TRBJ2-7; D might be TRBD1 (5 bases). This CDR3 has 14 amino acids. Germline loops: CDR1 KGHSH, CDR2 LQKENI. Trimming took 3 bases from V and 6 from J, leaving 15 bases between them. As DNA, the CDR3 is TGTGCCAGCTCACCGGGGTCAGGGTTGAGCGAGCAGTACTTC. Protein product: CASSPGSGLSEQYF.

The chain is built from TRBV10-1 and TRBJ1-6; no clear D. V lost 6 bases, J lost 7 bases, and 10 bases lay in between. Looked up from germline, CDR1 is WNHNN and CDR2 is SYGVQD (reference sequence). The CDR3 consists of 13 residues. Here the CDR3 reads CASSFAGNSPLHF. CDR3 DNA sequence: TGCGCCAGCAGCTTCGCGGGGAATTCACCCCTCCACTTT.

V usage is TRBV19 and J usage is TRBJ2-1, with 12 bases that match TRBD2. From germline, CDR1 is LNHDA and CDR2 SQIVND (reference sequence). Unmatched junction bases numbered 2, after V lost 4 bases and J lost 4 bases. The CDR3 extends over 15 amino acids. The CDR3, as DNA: TGTGCCAGTAGTACCGGACTAGCGGGGTACAATGAGCAGTTCTTC. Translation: CASSTGLAGYNEQFF.

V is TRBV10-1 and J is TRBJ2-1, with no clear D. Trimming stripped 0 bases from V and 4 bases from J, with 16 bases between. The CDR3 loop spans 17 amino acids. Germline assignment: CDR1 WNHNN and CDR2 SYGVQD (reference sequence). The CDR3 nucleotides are TGCGCCAGCAGTGAGTCGGCTCAAGACCCTGGGTACAATGAGCAGTTCTTC. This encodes CASSESAQDPGYNEQFF.

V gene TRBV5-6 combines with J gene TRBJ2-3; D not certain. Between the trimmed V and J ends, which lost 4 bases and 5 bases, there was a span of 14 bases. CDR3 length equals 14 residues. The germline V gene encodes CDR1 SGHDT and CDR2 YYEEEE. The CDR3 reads CASSSLRGRDTQYF. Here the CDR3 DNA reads TGTGCCAGCAGCAGCCTACGTGGCCGAGATACGCAGTATTTT.

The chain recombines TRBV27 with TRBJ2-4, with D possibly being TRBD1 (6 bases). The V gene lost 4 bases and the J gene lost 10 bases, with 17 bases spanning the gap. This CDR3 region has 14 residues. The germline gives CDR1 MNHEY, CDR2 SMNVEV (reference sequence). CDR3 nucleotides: TGTGCCAGCAGTTCACGGGACACTGGATCTATTCAGTACTTC. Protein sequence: CASSSRDTGSIQYF.

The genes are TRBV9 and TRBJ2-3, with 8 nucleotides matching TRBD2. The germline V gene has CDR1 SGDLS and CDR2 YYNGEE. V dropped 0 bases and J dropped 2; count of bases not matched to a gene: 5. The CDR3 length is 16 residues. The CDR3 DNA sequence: TGTGCCAGCAGCGTAGCGGACGGGGGGGCCACAGATACGCAGTATTTT. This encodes CASSVADGGATDTQYF.